The following is a TCR beta chain sequence with its context. The assay was immunoSEQ multiplex PCR, and TCRdb's table has in-frame clones only and misses some. The sample gives about 50,000 clones, around 85% of which show up once; 0.41% is in the top ten. The V gene lost 0 bases and the J gene lost 1 base, with 6 bases spanning the gap. The CDR3 length is 14 residues. The germline V gene encodes CDR1 MGHRA and CDR2 YSYEKL. These data are taken from a study of fetal regulatory T cell absence and autoimmunity. The chain has TRBV4-1 and TRBJ2-5, with D uncertain. The receptor comes from a newborn boy with IPEX syndrome. Sequencing was done on a sample of cord blood. DNA for the CDR3: TGCGCCAGCAGCCAAGAAGGCAGCCAAGAGACCCAGTACTTC. This gives the protein CASSQEGSQETQYF.